This passage covers 30 T cell receptor beta chains from one sample sequenced in a study of PD-L1 blockade in urothelial cancer. Method: immunoSEQ multiplex PCR; TCRdb's copy keeps in-frame clones and lacks some. The table lists 100,000 or so clones, about 91% of them singletons. The sequencing used PBMCs, collected around atezolizumab (anti-PD-L1) treatment. The receptors derive from a woman of 80 years or more with urothelial cancer.

V usage is TRBV6-1 and J usage is TRBJ2-7; 8 positions match TRBD2. Germline V gene data show CDR1 as MNHNS and CDR2 as SASEGT. The junction had 6 bases not matched to a gene; V was cut back by 4 bases and J by 4 bases. The CDR3 has 14 residues. In nucleotides, the CDR3 is TGTGCCAGCAGTGCCAGCGGGAGTTTGTACGAGCAGTACTTC. Amino acids: CASSASGSLYEQYF.

The count of this clone is one. The chain links TRBV6-1 to TRBJ2-3, with D possibly matching TRBD2 (5 bases). The CDR3 consists of 17 residues. CDR1 and CDR2 (germline): MNHNS, SASEGT. The V and J ends lost 2 bases and 0 bases respectively, with 15 bases between them. DNA of the CDR3: TGTGCCAGCAGTGAAAACCGAGGGTTATCGAGCACAGATACGCAGTATTTT. Translating it yields CASSENRGLSSTDTQYF.

The genes are TRBV29-1 and TRBJ1-1, with D unresolved. This CDR3 spans 13 amino acids. V was pared by 5 bases and J by 2 bases, with 12 bases between. Germline V gene data show CDR1 as SQVTM and CDR2 as ANQGSEA. This CDR3 reads CSVSSTANTEAFF. The CDR3, as DNA: TGCAGCGTTTCGTCCACAGCTAACACTGAAGCTTTCTTT. The full variable domain, its missing parts supplied by reference TRBV29-1 and TRBJ1-1, is SAVISQKPSRDICQRGTSLTIQCQVDSQVTMMFWYRQQPGQSLTLIATANQGSEATYESGFVIDKFPISRPNLTFSTLTVSNMSPEDSSIYLCSVSSTANTEAFFGQGTRLTVV.

This clone came up once. The rearrangement uses TRBV9 and TRBJ2-1; 10 bases match TRBD2. This CDR3 is 18 amino acids long. Germline CDR1 is SGDLS and CDR2 is YYNGEE. Trimming at V came to 0 bases and at J to 2 bases, leaving 8 bases not matched to a gene. DNA of the CDR3: TGTGCCAGCAGCGTAGCTGGGCTAGCGGGAGTCACCTACAATGAGCAGTTCTTC. Residues: CASSVAGLAGVTYNEQFF.

This clone was picked up a small number of times. The DNA for the CDR3 is TGTGCCAGCAGCTTAGGGGCCGGTGGATATGGCTACACCTTC. As protein: CASSLGAGGYGYTF. The chain joins TRBV7-2 to TRBJ1-2, with no clear D. The germline V and J ends were trimmed by 1 base and 5 bases, with 11 bases remaining between them. Germline-derived CDR1 and CDR2 are SGHTA and FQGNSA. The CDR3 is 14 residues long.

The rearrangement joins TRBV6-5 to TRBJ1-5; TRBD1 is a possible D gene (6 bases). Trimming took 8 bases from V and 4 from J, leaving 9 bases between them. CDR1 MNHEY and CDR2 SVGAGI come from the germline V gene. This CDR3 contains 12 residues. CDR3 sequence: CASGTPNQPQHF. In DNA, the CDR3 is TGTGCCAGCGGGACACCTAATCAGCCCCAGCATTTT.

This CDR3 reads CASSVPTSGRTGELFF. In nucleotides, the CDR3 is TGTGCCAGCAGCGTGCCAACTAGCGGGAGAACCGGGGAGCTGTTTTTT. V usage is TRBV5-4 and J usage is TRBJ2-2; 11 bases agree with TRBD2. The CDR3 extends over 16 amino acids. The germline V gene encodes CDR1 SGHNT and CDR2 YYREEE (reference sequence). Losses at the gene ends were 4 bases for V and 5 bases for J; bases not matched to a gene: 7.

There are a few counts of this clone. The V call is TRBV28, the J call TRBJ1-3; D is uncertain. The CDR3 has 12 residues. The germline gives CDR1 MDHEN, CDR2 SYDVKM. The germline V and J ends were trimmed by 10 bases and 2 bases, with 9 bases remaining between them. The CDR3 spells CATTTAGNTIYF. The CDR3 bases are TGTGCCACCACCACTGCTGGAAACACCATATATTTT.

This clone has only one observation. The rearrangement links TRBV4-2 to TRBJ2-1; the D gene is possibly TRBD1 (6 bases). The CDR3 consists of 16 residues. The germline CDR1 and CDR2 sequences are LGHNA and YNFKEQ. V was clipped by 1 base and J by 0 bases, with 10 bases between them. DNA for the CDR3: TGTGCCAGCAGCCAAGTGGGGGCCGGCTCCTACAATGAGCAGTTCTTC. Translated: CASSQVGAGSYNEQFF.

The chain couples TRBV5-1 to TRBJ2-2, with 13 bases identical to TRBD2. CDR1 and CDR2 from the germline V gene are SGHRS and YFSETQ. V shed 1 base, J shed 7 bases, and the junction held 16 bases outside the gene matches. This CDR3 comprises 20 residues. The CDR3 loop reads CASSLTHTTSGRANLGELFF. The CDR3 DNA is TGCGCCAGCAGCTTGACCCATACCACTAGCGGGAGGGCCAATCTCGGGGAGCTGTTTTTT. Looking up the rest from reference TRBV5-1 and TRBJ2-2 gives the full variable domain: KAGVTQTPRYLIKTRGQQVTLSCSPISGHRSVSWYQQTPGQGLQFLFEYFSETQRNKGNFPGRFSGRQFSNSRSEMNVSTLELGDSALYLCASSLTHTTSGRANLGELFFGEGSRLTVL.

This clone was counted only a few times. The V gene is TRBV6-5, the J gene TRBJ1-2, with 7 bases fitting TRBD1. The V and J ends lost 4 bases and 3 bases, in that order; junction bases with no gene match: 8. This CDR3 has 15 amino acids. From germline, CDR1 is MNHEY and CDR2 SVGAGI. In DNA, the CDR3 is TGTGCCAGCAGTTCTCGACGACAGGGAGACTATGGCTACACCTTC. Its translation is CASSSRRQGDYGYTF.

The chain is built from TRBV7-9 and TRBJ2-7; TRBD2 matches at 9 bases. Germline V lookup: CDR1 SEHNR, CDR2 FQNEAQ (reference sequence). CDR3 length: 14 amino acids. The J segment lost 0 bases and the V segment lost 11 bases, leaving 8 bases of the junction unmatched. CDR3 sequence (DNA): TGTGCCTCCATGCGGGAGGGCCTCTCCTACGAGCAGTACTTC. The encoded protein is CASMREGLSYEQYF.

The J gene is TRBJ2-3, the V gene TRBV4-1; D gene ambiguous. V was clipped by 4 bases and J by 2 bases, with 7 bases between them. The CDR3 extends over 13 amino acids. Germline-derived CDR1 and CDR2 are MGHRA and YSYEKL. The CDR3 sequence is CASSPPITDTQYF. The CDR3 bases are TGCGCCAGCAGCCCCCCTATCACAGATACGCAGTATTTT.

The chain is built from TRBV5-1 and TRBJ1-3; tentatively, D is TRBD1 (5 bases). The CDR3 runs 14 residues. V lost 4 bases and J lost 3, with 11 bases in between. Germline V lookup: CDR1 SGHRS, CDR2 YFSETQ. CDR3 in DNA: TGCGCCAGCAGCCCACGGGGGGATGGAAACACCATATATTTT. Protein product: CASSPRGDGNTIYF.

This chain uses TRBV14 with TRBJ1-1; D uncertain. V shed 2 bases and J shed 4 bases, with 14 bases lying between them. Germline-derived CDR1 and CDR2 are SGHDN and FVKESK. The CDR3 contains 15 residues. This CDR3 reads CASSQKPHLGTEAFF. Written as DNA, the CDR3 is TGTGCCAGCAGCCAAAAGCCCCACCTTGGCACTGAAGCTTTCTTT.

This clone was seen a handful of times. J is TRBJ1-1 and V is TRBV5-5; 8 nucleotides align to TRBD1. With 4 bases clipped from V and 4 bases from J, the junction kept 6 bases outside the gene matches. This CDR3 region has 14 residues. The germline V gene has CDR1 SGHKS and CDR2 YYEKEE (reference sequence). CDR3 coding DNA: TGTGCCAGCAGCCGGGGGACAGGCGTCACTGAAGCTTTCTTT. Translated: CASSRGTGVTEAFF.

J is TRBJ2-2 and V is TRBV5-8, with D perhaps TRBD2 (6 bases). CDR1 is SGHTS, CDR2 YDEGEE, per germline. V gave up 2 bases and J gave up 0 bases, with 8 bases separating them. The CDR3 is 15 residues long. The CDR3 reads CASSFGGTNTGELFF. The DNA for the CDR3 is TGTGCCAGCAGCTTTGGGGGGACGAACACCGGGGAGCTGTTTTTT. Supplemented by reference TRBV5-8 and TRBJ2-2, the full variable domain reads EAGVTQSPTHLIKTRGQQATLRCSPISGHTSVYWYQQALGLGLQFLLWYDEGEERNRGNFPPRFSGRQFPNYSSELNVNALELEDSALYLCASSFGGTNTGELFFGEGSRLTVL.

The chain uses TRBV7-2 and TRBJ1-1; TRBD1 matches at 7 bases. The V and J ends lost 5 bases and 1 base, in that order; junction bases with no gene match: 10. In germline, CDR1 is SGHTA, CDR2 FQGNSA. The CDR3 contains 16 residues. The CDR3 spells CASSRPGRTGNTEAFF. CDR3 nucleotides: TGTGCCAGCAGCCGCCCTGGCCGGACAGGGAACACTGAAGCTTTCTTT.

The rearrangement joins TRBV5-6 to TRBJ1-5, with D possibly matching TRBD1 (6 bases). Germline CDR1 SGHDT, CDR2 YYEEEE. Trimming pared 0 bases from V and 3 bases from J, leaving 13 bases between. This CDR3 spans 16 amino acids. CDR3 DNA: TGTGCCAGCAGCTTGGGAGCGGGGGCGGTCAATCAGCCCCAGCATTTT. Amino acids: CASSLGAGAVNQPQHF.

CDR3 sequence (DNA): TGTGCCAGCAGTGGGGGACAGGGGGTTGAGACCCAGTACTTC. It translates to CASSGGQGVETQYF. The genes are TRBV25-1 and TRBJ2-5; 11 bases fit TRBD1. CDR3 length equals 14 residues. The germline CDR1 and CDR2 sequences are MGHDK and SYGVNS. Trimming removed 4 bases from V and 5 bases from J; junction bases left unmatched: 3.

This chain uses TRBV6-5 with TRBJ1-2; the match to TRBD1 covers 7 bases. Trimming removed 8 bases from V and 4 bases from J; junction bases left unmatched: 10. There are 14 residues in the CDR3. Germline V CDR1 and CDR2: MNHEY, SVGAGI. In nucleotides, the CDR3 is TGTGCCAGCGGACCGGGACAGCTGGTCTATGGCTACACCTTC. Translated, it gives CASGPGQLVYGYTF.

The chain employs TRBV2 and TRBJ2-5; TRBD1 is a possible D gene (6 bases). V lost 11 bases, J lost 5 bases, and 24 bases lay in between. CDR3 length equals 15 residues. The V gene's germline CDR1 is SNHLY and CDR2 FYNNEI. Here the CDR3 DNA reads TGTGCCGAAGGCCCCAGGGGAAGTGTAGGGGAGACCCAGTACTTC. This encodes CAEGPRGSVGETQYF.

This chain connects TRBV18 to TRBJ2-1, with TRBD2 matching 9 bases. This CDR3 has 15 amino acids. The germline CDR1 and CDR2 sequences are KGHSH and LQKENI. V was clipped by 3 bases and J by 6 bases; unmatched bases: 6. The CDR3 sequence is CASSPVLAGINEQFF. For the CDR3, the DNA is TGTGCCAGCTCACCCGTCCTAGCGGGGATCAATGAGCAGTTCTTC.

The chain employs TRBV5-6 and TRBJ2-1; TRBD2 agrees at 11 bases. Germline-derived CDR1 and CDR2 are SGHDT and YYEEEE. The CDR3 is 13 amino acids. With V trimmed by 4 bases and J by 8 bases, 2 bases remained unmatched. CDR3 sequence (DNA): TGTGCCAGCAGCGGGGGACTAGCGGATGAGCAGTTCTTC. It is translated as CASSGGLADEQFF.

This sequence joins TRBV27 and TRBJ2-1; 9 bases align to TRBD1. The CDR3 length is 14 residues. V gave up 5 bases and J gave up 2 bases; unmatched junction bases: 1. Germline-derived CDR1 and CDR2 are MNHEY and SMNVEV (reference sequence). The CDR3 loop is CASSGTGTYNEQFF. The DNA of the CDR3 is TGTGCCAGCAGTGGGACAGGGACCTACAATGAGCAGTTCTTC.

V and J are TRBV27 and TRBJ2-7, with 7 bases matching TRBD2. This CDR3 contains 14 residues. The ends lost 6 bases at V and 0 bases at J; junction bases unmatched: 5. CDR1 is MNHEY, CDR2 SMNVEV, per germline (reference sequence). The CDR3 here is CASSFRGDSYEQYF. In DNA form, the CDR3 reads TGTGCCAGCAGCTTCCGGGGGGACTCCTACGAGCAGTACTTC.

This chain links TRBV7-8 with TRBJ2-1, with D maybe TRBD2 (6 bases). The germline V gene has CDR1 SGHVS and CDR2 FQNEAQ. The germline V and J ends were trimmed by 2 bases and 0 bases, with 17 bases remaining between them. The CDR3 runs to 18 residues. CDR3 bases: TGTGCCAGCAGCTTAAAAACTAGGGTGGGGGGCTCCTACAATGAGCAGTTCTTC. This codes for CASSLKTRVGGSYNEQFF.

This clone was seen only once. V is TRBV4-2 and J is TRBJ1-1; no firm D call. This CDR3 spans 14 amino acids. Germline assignment: CDR1 LGHNA and CDR2 YNFKEQ. Trimming took off 0 bases at V and 6 bases at J, with 11 bases between the two ends. This CDR3 reads CASSQDRRVAEAFF. CDR3 coding DNA: TGTGCCAGCAGCCAAGACAGGCGAGTGGCTGAAGCTTTCTTT.

The sample holds a few counts of this clone. The J gene is TRBJ2-2, the V gene TRBV4-2; weak D call: TRBD1 (6 bases). This CDR3 contains 16 residues. Germline assignment: CDR1 LGHNA and CDR2 YNFKEQ. V lost 4 bases to trimming and J lost 3 bases, with 15 bases between them. CDR3 sequence reads: CASSPRSGADTGELFF. The CDR3 DNA reads as TGTGCCAGCAGCCCGAGGTCAGGGGCCGACACCGGGGAGCTGTTTTTT.

This clone showed up just once. This chain links TRBV19 with TRBJ2-3, with 13 nucleotides matching TRBD2. J lost 7 bases, V lost 6 bases, and 7 bases had no gene match. This CDR3 has 15 residues. Germline lookup yields CDR1 LNHDA and CDR2 SQIVND (reference sequence). CDR3 coding DNA: TGTGCCAGTAGAGGACTAGCGGGAGTTGGGAATACGCAGTATTTT. Encoded protein: CASRGLAGVGNTQYF.